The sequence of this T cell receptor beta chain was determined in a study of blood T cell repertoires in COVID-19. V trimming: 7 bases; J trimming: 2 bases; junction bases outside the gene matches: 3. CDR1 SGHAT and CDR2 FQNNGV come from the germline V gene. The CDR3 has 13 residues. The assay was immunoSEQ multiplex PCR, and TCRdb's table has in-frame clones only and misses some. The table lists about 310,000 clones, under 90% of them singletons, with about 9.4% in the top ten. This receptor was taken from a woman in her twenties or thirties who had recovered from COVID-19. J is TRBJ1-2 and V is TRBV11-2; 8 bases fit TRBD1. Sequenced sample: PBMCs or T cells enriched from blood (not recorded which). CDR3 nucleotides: TGTGCCAGCACCAGGACAGGGAACTATGGCTACACCTTC. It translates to CASTRTGNYGYTF.